The 5 T cell receptor beta chains reported below all come from one sample, sequenced in a study of Ad26.COV2.S vaccination and SARS-CoV-2 variants. Treatment denoted: 19 received Ad26.COV2.S at low or high dose, single or two shots; several received placebo; per-sample allocation not given. Samples were taken on day 63 after the first vaccine or placebo injection. Profiled with immunoSEQ multiplex PCR; TCRdb holds only in-frame clones, not every one. The table lists about 350,000 clones, approximately 90% of them singletons. Sequenced here: peripheral blood, sampled in a trial of Ad26.COV2.S vaccine versus placebo. These receptors were taken from a person aged 18-60 years who received the Ad26.COV2.S COVID-19 vaccine or a placebo.

The chain combines TRBV7-9 with TRBJ2-7; the match to TRBD2 covers 7 bases. V gave up 1 base and J gave up 4 bases; unmatched junction bases: 13. The length of the CDR3 is 17 residues. Germline CDR1 is SEHNR and CDR2 is FQNEAQ (reference sequence). Here the CDR3 DNA reads TGTGCCAGCAGCTTAGTCCCGGGGGGTTCGTTTGGGTACGAGCAGTACTTC. Translating it yields CASSLVPGGSFGYEQYF.

The chain carries TRBV5-6 and TRBJ2-7; maybe TRBD1 (6 bases). Germline CDR1 and CDR2: SGHDT and YYEEEE. Trimming stripped 3 bases from V and 5 bases from J, with 15 bases between. The CDR3 has 14 amino acids. The DNA of the CDR3 is TGTGCCAGCAGCTGGGGACATTCCAACGACGAGCAGTACTTC. Its protein product is CASSWGHSNDEQYF.

J is TRBJ1-3 and V is TRBV6-5, with a possible D match to TRBD1 (6 bases). This CDR3 region has 16 residues. Germline values: CDR1 MNHEY, CDR2 SVGAGI. Trimming took off 0 bases at V and 4 bases at J, with 13 bases between the two ends. CDR3 residues: CASSYSGGGAGNTIYF. The CDR3 nucleotides read TGTGCCAGCAGTTACTCAGGCGGGGGCGCGGGAAACACCATATATTTT.

This chain joins TRBV4-1 and TRBJ1-1; D might be TRBD1 (5 bases). Germline V CDR1 and CDR2: MGHRA, YSYEKL. The V and J ends lost 1 base and 4 bases respectively, with 10 bases between them. The CDR3 is made up of 14 amino acids. CDR3 DNA: TGCGCCAGCAGCCAAGGGGGCGCGGGCACTGAAGCTTTCTTT. Its translation is CASSQGGAGTEAFF.

The chain recombines TRBV19 with TRBJ2-1; the D gene is possibly TRBD2 (6 bases). The germline V and J ends were trimmed by 3 bases and 0 bases, with 12 bases remaining between them. This CDR3 region has 16 residues. CDR1 and CDR2 (germline): LNHDA, SQIVND (reference sequence). In DNA, the CDR3 is TGTGCCAGTAGTATCCTAGCGTCGAGCTCCTACAATGAGCAGTTCTTC. It translates to CASSILASSSYNEQFF.